A single sample gave rise to the 21 T cell receptor beta chains below, sequenced in a study of regulatory T cells in long-lasting Graves disease. Time point reported: newly diagnosed GD, antithyroid drugs for less than 3 months. The TCR library was made from RNA extracted from PBMCs. Arm-PCR with iRepertoire HTBI primers amplified the CDR3 regions for these TCR beta libraries. TCRdb re-called the multiplex PCR reads through MiXCR, storing one row per CDR3 protein. This table has roughly 520,000 distinct CDR3 sequences, 12% appearing once. These data are also associated with another study on T cells in Graves' hyperthyroidism and ophthalmopathy.

The source was peripheral blood mononuclear cells (PBMCs), collected at new diagnosis, from a patient treated with antithyroid drugs. Receptors originate from a woman aged 25-40 years with Graves disease.

This clonotype was seen repeatedly, ten times or more. V usage is TRBV12-3 or TRBV12-4 and J usage is TRBJ1-1; D not resolved. The CDR3 runs 15 residues. Between the trimmed V and J ends, which lost 7 bases and 0 bases, there was a span of 15 bases. The CDR3 protein is CASTPVRRVNTEAFF. The CDR3 region has the DNA TGTGCCAGCACCCCTGTTCGGAGGGTGAACACTGAAGCTTTCTTT.

This clonotype was seen ten or more times. This chain joins TRBV15 and TRBJ2-1; D gene unclear. The length of the CDR3 is 11 residues. V was shortened by 2 bases and J by 6 bases, with 2 bases between the two germline ends. CDR1 is LNHNV, CDR2 YYDKDF, per germline (reference sequence). The CDR3 region is CATSRSNEQFF. Written as DNA, the CDR3 is TGTGCCACCAGCAGATCCAATGAGCAGTTCTTC.

Notes on this clonotype: A much more abundant neighbour one base away suggests this may be a read error. The chain uses TRBV24-1 and TRBJ2-7; possibly TRBD1 for D (5 bases). Germline values: CDR1 KGHDR, CDR2 SFDVKD. V gave up 3 bases and J gave up 6 bases, with 14 bases separating them. The CDR3 totals 14 residues. The CDR3 reads CATSDVNRIGEQYF. CDR3 coding DNA: TGTGCCACCAGTGATGTTAACAGGATAGGCGAGCAGTACTTC.

Ten or more counts support this clonotype. The chain has TRBV28 and TRBJ1-5; D is unresolved. The CDR3 consists of 14 residues. Trimming removed 2 bases at V and 12 bases at J, with 17 bases between. The germline CDR1 and CDR2 sequences are MDHEN and SYDVKM. The DNA for the CDR3 is TGTGCCAGCAGTTTAATTAGTCGAGGGAGAGGCCAGCATTTT. This translates into CASSLISRGRGQHF.

The genes are TRBV12-5 and TRBJ2-1, with D hard to call. The CDR3 length is 14 residues. The germline V and J ends were trimmed by 2 bases and 1 base, with 6 bases remaining between them. Germline values: CDR1 LGHNT, CDR2 FRNRAP. CDR3 amino acids: CASGLSDSYNEQFF. The DNA for the CDR3 is TGTGCTAGTGGTTTGAGTGATTCCTACAATGAGCAGTTCTTC.

This clonotype was recorded many times. The chain combines TRBV7-9 with TRBJ2-4; possibly TRBD2 for D (6 bases). The V end lost 1 base, the J end lost 8 bases, and 12 bases lay between the germline ends. The CDR3 spans 14 residues. Germline V lookup: CDR1 SEHNR, CDR2 FQNEAQ (reference sequence). The CDR3 region is CASSLENPGDIQYF. CDR3 coding DNA: TGTGCCAGCAGCTTAGAGAACCCGGGGGACATTCAGTACTTC.

This clonotype was detected many times. The V and J genes are TRBV29-1 and TRBJ2-3, with a possible D match to TRBD1 (6 bases). This CDR3 contains 15 residues. The germline V gene encodes CDR1 SQVTM and CDR2 ANQGSEA. Trimming removed 5 bases at V and 0 bases at J, with 15 bases between. CDR3 sequence: CSVWERTASTDTQYF. CDR3 coding DNA: TGCAGCGTTTGGGAAAGGACAGCCAGCACAGATACGCAGTATTTT.

This clonotype was detected a few times. The rearrangement joins TRBV20-1 to TRBJ1-2; D is possibly TRBD1 (6 bases). This CDR3 contains 14 residues. Trimming stripped 6 bases from V and 5 bases from J, with 19 bases between. CDR1 and CDR2 from the germline V gene are DFQATT and SNEGSKA (reference sequence). The CDR3 protein is CSATNRGGGYGYTF. CDR3 in DNA: TGCAGTGCCACCAATCGAGGAGGGGGGTATGGCTACACCTTC.

This clonotype has ten or more counts. The chain has TRBV14 and TRBJ2-1; the D gene is possibly TRBD2 (6 bases). V shed 5 bases and J shed 7 bases, with 15 bases lying between them. Germline lookup yields CDR1 SGHDN and CDR2 FVKESK. This CDR3 comprises 14 residues. The CDR3 coding sequence is TGTGCCAGCAGCGAGGGGAGGTTAGAGAATGAGCAGTTCTTC. Translating gives CASSEGRLENEQFF.

The sample holds a few counts of this clonotype. The chain carries TRBV5-1 and TRBJ2-7; no reliable D call. CDR3 length: 12 amino acids. Germline V CDR1 and CDR2: SGHRS, YFSETQ. Trimming pared 2 bases from V and 7 bases from J, leaving 10 bases between. This CDR3 is CASSFSGLEQYF. DNA of the CDR3: TGCGCCAGCAGCTTTTCTGGGTTAGAGCAGTACTTC.

The sample holds one count of this clonotype. One end of the junction fails to match germline, which may point to a read error. The rearrangement uses TRBV2 and TRBJ2-7; a weak D match, TRBD2 (6 bases). CDR3 length equals 14 residues. The germline V gene has CDR1 SNHLY and CDR2 FYNNEI. CDR3 bases: TGTGCCGGCAGTACCCCGGGGAGGTCCTACGAGCAGTACTTC. Its protein product is CAGSTPGRSYEQYF.

This clonotype was recorded many times. V usage is TRBV6-5 and J usage is TRBJ2-7; D perhaps matches TRBD1 (6 bases). Per germline, CDR1 MNHEY and CDR2 SVGAGI. Trimming removed 0 bases from V and 7 bases from J, with 25 bases in between. This CDR3 has 18 residues. DNA of the CDR3: TGTGCCAGCAGTTACTCCGGAACCTACAGGGACCAACCAGGAGAGCAGTACTTC. Translated, it gives CASSYSGTYRDQPGEQYF.

Many counts were recorded for this clonotype. This rearrangement joins TRBV4-3 to TRBJ1-4, with unresolved D. The CDR3 runs to 15 residues. The ends were cut back, 1 base at V and 4 bases at J, with 10 bases in the middle. Per the germline V gene, CDR1 is LGHNA and CDR2 is YSLEER. CDR3 sequence (DNA): TGCGCCAGCAGCCAAGGGACGGCCCATAATGAAAAACTGTTTTTT. Translation: CASSQGTAHNEKLFF.

This clonotype was seen ten or more times. The V call is TRBV3-1, the J call TRBJ1-4; D perhaps matches TRBD1 (5 bases). The CDR3 sequence is 15 residues long. The V gene's germline CDR1 is LGHDT and CDR2 YNNKEL (reference sequence). V gave up 1 base and J gave up 8 bases, with 14 bases separating them. The CDR3 reads CASSQGGQGGEKLFF. The CDR3 coding sequence is TGTGCCAGCAGCCAAGGCGGCCAGGGAGGGGAAAAACTGTTTTTT.

This sequence joins TRBV12-3 or TRBV12-4 and TRBJ2-1; 14 bases match TRBD2. The V gene end was trimmed by 2 bases and the J gene end by 9 bases; junction bases not matched to a gene: 15. The CDR3 has 19 amino acids. Here the CDR3 DNA reads TGTGCCAGCAGTTTATTCGAGACTAGCGGGAGGGCCAGGCAAGCTGAGCAGTTCTTC. This sequence encodes CASSLFETSGRARQAEQFF.

This clonotype was seen at least ten times. In DNA, the CDR3 is TGTGCCAGCAGTCGGACAGGGTCTACTTCACCCCTCCACTTT. Amino acid sequence: CASSRTGSTSPLHF. The chain couples TRBV11-1 to TRBJ1-6, with 8 bases lining up with TRBD1. CDR3 length equals 14 residues. Trimming removed 6 bases from V and 9 bases from J; junction bases left unmatched: 7. The germline CDR1 and CDR2 sequences are SGHAT and FQDESV (reference sequence). Drawing the rest from reference TRBV11-1 and TRBJ1-6, the complete variable domain is EAEVAQSPRYKITEKSQAVAFWCDPISGHATLYWYRQILGQGPELLVQFQDESVVDDSQLPKDRFSAERLKGVDSTLKIQPAELGDSAMYLCASSRTGSTSPLHFGNGTRLTVT.

This clonotype has a count of ten or more. This sequence joins TRBV28 and TRBJ1-4; no reliable D call. CDR1 MDHEN and CDR2 SYDVKM come from the germline V gene. Deletions cut 0 bases from V and 11 bases from J, with 7 bases between. This CDR3 is built from 12 residues. The CDR3 DNA reads as TGTGCCAGCAGTTTATGGTCGACCAAACTGTTTTTT. This gives the protein CASSLWSTKLFF. Full variable domain (rest looked up from reference TRBV28 and TRBJ1-4): DVKVTQSSRYLVKRTGEKVFLECVQDMDHENMFWYRQDPGLGLRLIYFSYDVKMKEKGDIPEGYSVSREKKERFSLILESASTNQTSMYLCASSLWSTKLFFGSGTQLSVL.

This clonotype has only a few counts. This chain connects TRBV6-1 to TRBJ1-5, with TRBD1 identical over 10 bases. The CDR3 length is 15 residues. V was clipped by 6 bases and J by 7 bases; unmatched bases: 9. Germline V lookup: CDR1 MNHNS, CDR2 SASEGT. Here the CDR3 DNA reads TGTGCCAGCAGACGACAGGGGGCGGGGTTGCAGCCCCAGCATTTT. As protein: CASRRQGAGLQPQHF.

This clonotype was observed many times. This chain uses TRBV3-1 with TRBJ2-7; 7 positions match TRBD1. The CDR3 consists of 17 residues. With 5 bases clipped from V and 0 bases from J, the junction kept 13 bases outside the gene matches. Germline V gives CDR1 LGHDT, CDR2 YNNKEL (reference sequence). Written as DNA, the CDR3 is TGTGCCAGCAGCTACGACCCGGCAGGGGGATCCTCCTACGAGCAGTACTTC. Its translation: CASSYDPAGGSSYEQYF.

This rearrangement joins TRBV6-2 or TRBV6-3 to TRBJ1-5; no clear D gene. V was trimmed by 3 bases and J by 0 bases, leaving 12 bases between them. The V gene's germline CDR1 is MNHEY and CDR2 SVGEGT. CDR3 length equals 16 residues. In DNA form, the CDR3 reads TGTGCCAGCAGTTATTGGGCACCTAATAGCAATCAGCCCCAGCATTTT. Translating it yields CASSYWAPNSNQPQHF.

This clonotype was counted ten times or more. The chain links TRBV5-1 to TRBJ1-6, with D unclear. V was clipped by 2 bases and J by 9 bases, with 18 bases between them. Germline V gene sequence: CDR1 SGHRS, CDR2 YFSETQ. The CDR3 consists of 16 residues. This CDR3 reads CASSFSGLQTGSPLHF. For the CDR3, the DNA is TGCGCCAGCAGCTTCTCAGGACTTCAGACGGGTTCACCCCTCCACTTT.